One and the same sample provided the 22 T cell receptor beta chains below, sequenced in a study of cytomegalovirus exposure and HLA in healthy donors. 60 Vbeta and 13 Jbeta primers were used in PCR. Assay used: immunoSEQ multiplex PCR; TCRdb lists only in-frame clones, some missing. The sample carries under 200,000 clones, about 75% recorded once. The sample consisted of PBMCs. These receptors were collected from a male donor in good health and CMV-seropositive.

The gene calls are TRBV30 and TRBJ1-1; 7 bases align to TRBD1. The CDR3 sequence is 12 residues long. The V segment lost 8 bases and the J segment 1 base; nucleotides outside the gene matches: 4. Per germline, CDR1 GTSNPN and CDR2 SVGIG (reference sequence). CDR3 in amino acids: CAGNRGNTEAFF. The DNA for the CDR3 is TGTGCCGGAAACAGGGGGAACACTGAAGCTTTCTTT.

The chain carries TRBV2 and TRBJ1-1; D is uncertain. CDR1 and CDR2 from the germline V gene are SNHLY and FYNNEI. The CDR3 is 13 amino acids. Trimming stripped 7 bases from V and 6 bases from J, with 15 bases between. CDR3 residues: CASNDPGRPEAFF. The CDR3 nucleotides read TGTGCCAGCAACGACCCGGGGAGGCCTGAAGCTTTCTTT. The full variable domain, in which reference TRBV2 and TRBJ1-1 provide the parts outside the CDR3, is EPEVTQTPSHQVTQMGQEVILRCVPISNHLYFYWYRQILGQKVEFLVSFYNNEISEKSEIFDDQFSVERPDGSNFTLKIRSTKLEDSAMYFCASNDPGRPEAFFGQGTRLTVV.

The V and J genes are TRBV6-1 and TRBJ2-7, with D unclear. Germline CDR1 MNHNS, CDR2 SASEGT. This CDR3 has 11 residues. V lost 2 bases and J 6 bases, leaving 5 bases between the germline ends. This CDR3 reads CASSEFSEQYF. For the CDR3, the DNA is TGTGCCAGCAGTGAATTTAGCGAGCAGTACTTC.

The V gene is TRBV18, the J gene TRBJ2-7; 14 bases match TRBD2. This CDR3 contains 17 residues. The germline V gene has CDR1 KGHSH and CDR2 LQKENI. Trimming at V came to 5 bases and at J to 5 bases, leaving 11 bases not matched to a gene. Here the CDR3 reads CASSSLRTSGRLNEQYF. CDR3 bases: TGTGCCAGCTCATCCCTCAGGACTAGCGGGAGGTTGAACGAGCAGTACTTC.

The V gene is TRBV6-5, the J gene TRBJ2-5; TRBD1 aligns across 8 bases. The CDR3 loop spans 14 amino acids. Germline CDR1 MNHEY, CDR2 SVGAGI. V lost 4 bases, J lost 6 bases, and 7 bases stayed unmatched. CDR3 protein: CASSSAGGLKTQYF. CDR3 bases: TGTGCCAGCAGTTCCGCAGGGGGCCTAAAGACCCAGTACTTC.

This chain connects TRBV6-5 to TRBJ2-7; TRBD2 might be the D (5 bases). CDR1 is MNHEY, CDR2 SVGAGI, per germline. Trimming removed 4 bases at V and 1 base at J, with 11 bases between. This CDR3 is 14 amino acids long. CDR3: CASSSGPGSYEQYF. CDR3 nucleotide sequence: TGTGCCAGCAGTTCCGGGCCGGGGTCCTACGAGCAGTACTTC.

The genes are TRBV19 and TRBJ1-2; D possibly corresponds to TRBD1 (6 bases). Trimming removed 3 bases from V and 8 bases from J, with 16 bases in between. The CDR3 loop spans 14 amino acids. CDR1 LNHDA and CDR2 SQIVND come from the germline V gene (reference sequence). In DNA form, the CDR3 reads TGTGCCAGTAGTATCTCCTGGACAGAAACCGGCTACACCTTC. Its protein is CASSISWTETGYTF. Supplemented by reference TRBV19 and TRBJ1-2, the full variable domain reads DGGITQSPKYLFRKEGQNVTLSCEQNLNHDAMYWYRQDPGQGLRLIYYSQIVNDFQKGDIAEGYSVSREKKESFPLTVTSAQKNPTAFYLCASSISWTETGYTFGSGTRLTVV.

This chain uses TRBV6-5 with TRBJ1-4, with 8 bases that match TRBD1. This CDR3 contains 13 residues. V lost 11 bases and J lost 6; bases outside the gene matches: 8. Germline CDR1 is MNHEY and CDR2 is SVGAGI. The CDR3, as DNA: TGTGCCTGGCAGGGGGCACGGGATGAAAAACTGTTTTTT. As protein: CAWQGARDEKLFF.

CDR3 in amino acids: CASSFLGTDTQYF. In nucleotides, the CDR3 is TGTGCCAGCAGCTTTCTCGGCACAGATACGCAGTATTTT. The chain recombines TRBV5-8 with TRBJ2-3; D unresolved. CDR3 length: 13 residues. Trimming left V 2 bases short and J 1 base short, with 5 bases between. CDR1 and CDR2 (germline): SGHTS, YDEGEE.

This clone was seen a few times. This chain connects TRBV30 to TRBJ1-2; the D gene is possibly TRBD1 (6 bases). Germline V gene sequence: CDR1 GTSNPN, CDR2 SVGIG (reference sequence). The CDR3 is 15 residues long. V lost 2 bases and J lost 4, with 17 bases in between. The CDR3 bases are TGTGCCTGGAGTACCCCCGGCGGGGGGCTCTATGGCTACACCTTC. Protein: CAWSTPGGGLYGYTF.

The V call is TRBV30, the J call TRBJ1-1; D perhaps matches TRBD1 (5 bases). Germline-derived CDR1 and CDR2 are GTSNPN and SVGIG (reference sequence). The CDR3 is 13 residues long. Trimming shortened V by 3 bases and J by 0 bases, and 8 bases separated the two germline ends. Written as DNA, the CDR3 is TGTGCCTGGAGAAGACAGATGAACACTGAAGCTTTCTTT. Translating gives CAWRRQMNTEAFF. The whole variable domain, filled in from reference TRBV30 and TRBJ1-1, reads SQTIHQWPATLVQPVGSPLSLECTVEGTSNPNLYWYRQAAGRGLQLLFYSVGIGQISSEVPQNLSASRPQDRQFILSSKKLLLSDSGFYLCAWRRQMNTEAFFGQGTRLTVV.

This chain joins TRBV27 and TRBJ1-1, with TRBD1 matching over 9 bases. This CDR3 is 13 amino acids long. The V gene end was trimmed by 6 bases and the J gene end by 4 bases; junction bases not matched to a gene: 3. Germline V lookup: CDR1 MNHEY, CDR2 SMNVEV (reference sequence). The CDR3 DNA follows: TGTGCCAGCAGGACAGGGGGTTTCACTGAAGCTTTCTTT. This sequence encodes CASRTGGFTEAFF.

This clone came up many times. Within the sample, other DNA sequences also encode this same CDR3. The CDR3 DNA sequence: TGCGCCAGCAGCCAGCCCGGTACAGATACGCAGTATTTT. It translates to CASSQPGTDTQYF. This chain links TRBV4-3 with TRBJ2-3; no reliable D call. Trimming pared 3 bases from V and 3 bases from J, leaving 7 bases between. Germline values: CDR1 LGHNA, CDR2 YSLEER. This CDR3 contains 13 residues.

The chain is built from TRBV19 and TRBJ1-2; D might be TRBD1 (5 bases). The V gene's germline CDR1 is LNHDA and CDR2 SQIVND (reference sequence). The CDR3 runs 15 residues. The V and J ends lost 5 bases and 0 bases respectively, with 13 bases between them. CDR3 sequence: CASSVNRQANYGYTF. Here the CDR3 DNA reads TGTGCCAGTAGTGTCAACAGGCAAGCTAACTATGGCTACACCTTC.

J is TRBJ1-6 and V is TRBV5-1, with D perhaps TRBD1 (6 bases). V lost 0 bases and J lost 10, with 11 bases in between. The germline V gene has CDR1 SGHRS and CDR2 YFSETQ. CDR3 length equals 14 residues. Here the CDR3 reads CASSLGTGYSPLHF. CDR3 in DNA: TGCGCCAGCAGCTTGGGAACAGGGTACTCACCCCTCCACTTT.

V gene TRBV5-5 combines with J gene TRBJ1-4, with D tentatively TRBD1 (5 bases). CDR3 length: 15 amino acids. Trimming stripped 0 bases from V and 6 bases from J, with 12 bases between. Germline CDR1 SGHKS, CDR2 YYEKEE (reference sequence). The CDR3 spells CASSLGIGGDEKLFF. The CDR3 DNA reads TGTGCCAGCAGCTTGGGGATCGGGGGAGATGAAAAACTGTTTTTT.

This clone occurred once. The CDR3 is CASSIVGVPNSPLHF. The CDR3 DNA reads as TGTGCCAGTAGTATAGTAGGGGTCCCAAATTCACCCCTCCACTTT. The chain joins TRBV19 to TRBJ1-6, with D perhaps TRBD1 (5 bases). From germline, CDR1 is LNHDA and CDR2 SQIVND (reference sequence). Between the trimmed V and J ends, which lost 1 base and 7 bases, there was a span of 11 bases. This CDR3 is 15 amino acids long.

The J gene is TRBJ2-1, the V gene TRBV4-1, with 10 bases aligning to TRBD2. Germline V gene data show CDR1 as MGHRA and CDR2 as YSYEKL. The length of the CDR3 is 17 residues. The V and J ends lost 0 bases and 7 bases, in that order; junction bases with no gene match: 9. CDR3 bases: TGCGCCAGCAGCCAAGATCCCGAGCGGGGGGGCTGGAATGAGCAGTTCTTC. Protein sequence: CASSQDPERGGWNEQFF.

As regards this clone: Other DNA sequences within the sample encode an identical CDR3. The chain employs TRBV10-3 and TRBJ1-1, with a possible D match to TRBD1 (5 bases). The V gene's germline CDR1 is ENHRY and CDR2 SYGVKD. The CDR3 runs 15 residues. With 0 bases removed from V and 0 bases from J, the gap between germline ends came to 8 bases. The CDR3 DNA reads TGTGCCATCAGTGAGTCGGGGGGAGTGAACACTGAAGCTTTCTTT. It encodes CAISESGGVNTEAFF.

The chain employs TRBV2 and TRBJ2-3; D may be TRBD1 (5 bases). The germline V and J ends were trimmed by 4 bases and 6 bases, with 11 bases remaining between them. This CDR3 comprises 13 residues. Per the germline V gene, CDR1 is SNHLY and CDR2 is FYNNEI. Here the CDR3 reads CASSVQGFDTQYF. CDR3 nucleotide sequence: TGTGCCAGCAGTGTTCAGGGCTTCGATACGCAGTATTTT.

The rearrangement links TRBV7-6 to TRBJ2-1; TRBD2 is a possible D gene (5 bases). The CDR3 runs to 14 residues. The germline V gene encodes CDR1 SGHVS and CDR2 FNYEAQ. V lost 1 base, J lost 9 bases, and 13 bases lay in between. DNA for the CDR3: TGTGCCAGCAGCTTAGGATCGGGGATGGGTGAGCAGTTCTTC. Translating gives CASSLGSGMGEQFF.

This clone was counted a few times. The genes are TRBV5-1 and TRBJ2-5; D is perhaps TRBD1 (6 bases). Germline loops: CDR1 SGHRS, CDR2 YFSETQ. CDR3 length: 14 amino acids. Trimming shortened V by 0 bases and J by 1 base, and 7 bases separated the two germline ends. The CDR3 sequence is CASSLGGGQETQYF. The CDR3 DNA is TGCGCCAGCAGCTTGGGAGGGGGCCAAGAGACCCAGTACTTC.